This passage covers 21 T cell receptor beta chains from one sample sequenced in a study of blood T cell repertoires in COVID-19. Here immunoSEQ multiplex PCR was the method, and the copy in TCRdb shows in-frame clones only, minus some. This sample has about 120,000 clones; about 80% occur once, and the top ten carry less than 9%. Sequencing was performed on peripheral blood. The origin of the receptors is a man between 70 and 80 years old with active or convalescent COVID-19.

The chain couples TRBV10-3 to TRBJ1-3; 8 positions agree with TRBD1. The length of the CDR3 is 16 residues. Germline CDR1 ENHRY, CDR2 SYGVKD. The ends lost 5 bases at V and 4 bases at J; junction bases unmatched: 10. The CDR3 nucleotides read TGTGCCATCAGTTCCCCGGGACAGGCCGGGGGAAACACCATATATTTT. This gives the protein CAISSPGQAGGNTIYF.

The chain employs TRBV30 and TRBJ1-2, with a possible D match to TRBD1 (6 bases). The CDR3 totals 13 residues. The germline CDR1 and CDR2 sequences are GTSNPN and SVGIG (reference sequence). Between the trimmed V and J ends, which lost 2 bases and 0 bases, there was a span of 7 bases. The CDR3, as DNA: TGTGCCTGGAGTTCAGGGGCTAACTATGGCTACACCTTC. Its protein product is CAWSSGANYGYTF. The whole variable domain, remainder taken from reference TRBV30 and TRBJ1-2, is SQTIHQWPATLVQPVGSPLSLECTVEGTSNPNLYWYRQAAGRGLQLLFYSVGIGQISSEVPQNLSASRPQDRQFILSSKKLLLSDSGFYLCAWSSGANYGYTFGSGTRLTVV.

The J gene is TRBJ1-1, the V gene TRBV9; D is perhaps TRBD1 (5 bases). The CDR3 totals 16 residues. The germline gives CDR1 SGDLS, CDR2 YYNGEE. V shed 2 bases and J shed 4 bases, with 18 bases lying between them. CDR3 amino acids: CASSVDQQVSRTEAFF. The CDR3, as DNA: TGTGCCAGCAGCGTTGACCAACAGGTAAGTCGCACTGAAGCTTTCTTT.

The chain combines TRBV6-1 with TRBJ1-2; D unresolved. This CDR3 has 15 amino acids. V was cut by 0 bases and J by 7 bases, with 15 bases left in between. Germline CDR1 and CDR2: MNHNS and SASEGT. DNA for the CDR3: TGTGCCAGCAGTGAAGCGAGTGGCGGGTCTGGTGGCTACACCTTC. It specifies CASSEASGGSGGYTF.

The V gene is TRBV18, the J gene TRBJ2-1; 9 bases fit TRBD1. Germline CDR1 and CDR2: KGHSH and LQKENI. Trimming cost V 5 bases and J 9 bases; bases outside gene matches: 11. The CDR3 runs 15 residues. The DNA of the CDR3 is TGTGCCAGCTCAAAACGCCGGGACAGGGAAACTGAGCAGTTCTTC. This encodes CASSKRRDRETEQFF.

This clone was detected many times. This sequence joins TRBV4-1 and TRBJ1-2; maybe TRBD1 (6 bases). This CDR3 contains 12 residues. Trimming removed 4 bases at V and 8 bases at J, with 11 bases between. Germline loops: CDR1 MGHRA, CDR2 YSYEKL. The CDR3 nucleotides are TGCGCCAGCAGCCGGGACACGCGAGGCTACACCTTC. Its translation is CASSRDTRGYTF.

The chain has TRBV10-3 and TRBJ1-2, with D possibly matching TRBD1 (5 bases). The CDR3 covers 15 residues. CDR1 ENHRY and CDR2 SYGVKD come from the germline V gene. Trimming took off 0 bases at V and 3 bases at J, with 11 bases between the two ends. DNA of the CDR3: TGTGCCATCAGTGAGTCAAGGGGTATCTACTATGGCTACACCTTC. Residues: CAISESRGIYYGYTF.

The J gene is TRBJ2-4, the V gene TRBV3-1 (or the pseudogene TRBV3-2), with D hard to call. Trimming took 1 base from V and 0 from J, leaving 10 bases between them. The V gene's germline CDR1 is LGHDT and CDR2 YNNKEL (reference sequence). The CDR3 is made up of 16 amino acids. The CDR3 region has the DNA TGTGCCAGCAGCCAAGCGCAGAGACTAGCCAAAAACATTCAGTACTTC. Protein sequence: CASSQAQRLAKNIQYF.

This CDR3 is CASTGQASYEQYF. CDR3 sequence (DNA): TGTGCCAGCACCGGACAGGCTTCCTACGAGCAGTACTTC. This chain links TRBV18 with TRBJ2-7; TRBD1 matches 7 bases. Germline V CDR1 and CDR2: KGHSH, LQKENI. Losses at the gene ends were 8 bases for V and 1 base for J; bases not matched to a gene: 5. The CDR3 loop spans 13 amino acids.

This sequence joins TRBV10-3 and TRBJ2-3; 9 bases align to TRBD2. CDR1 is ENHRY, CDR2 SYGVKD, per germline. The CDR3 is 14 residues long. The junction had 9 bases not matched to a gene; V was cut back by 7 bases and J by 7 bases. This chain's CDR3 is CAITASGTANTQYF. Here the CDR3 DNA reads TGTGCCATCACGGCTAGCGGGACAGCAAATACGCAGTATTTT.

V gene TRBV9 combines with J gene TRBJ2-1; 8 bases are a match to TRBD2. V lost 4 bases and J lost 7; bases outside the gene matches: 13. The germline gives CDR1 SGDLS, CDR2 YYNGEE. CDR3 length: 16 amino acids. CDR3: CASSKGDSGSRNEQFF. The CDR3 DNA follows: TGTGCCAGCAGCAAGGGCGACAGCGGGAGTCGGAATGAGCAGTTCTTC. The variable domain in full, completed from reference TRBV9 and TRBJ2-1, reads DSGVTQTPKHLITATGQRVTLRCSPRSGDLSVYWYQQSLDQGLQFLIQYYNGEERAKGNILERFSAQQFPDLHSELNLSSLELGDSALYFCASSKGDSGSRNEQFFGPGTRLTVL.

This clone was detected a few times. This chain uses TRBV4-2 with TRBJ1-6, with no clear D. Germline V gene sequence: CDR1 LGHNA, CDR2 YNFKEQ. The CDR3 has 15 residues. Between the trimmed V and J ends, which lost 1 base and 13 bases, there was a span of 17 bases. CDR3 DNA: TGTGCCAGCAGCCAAGGCGGCCTGGAGGGTCACCCCCTCCACTTT. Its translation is CASSQGGLEGHPLHF.

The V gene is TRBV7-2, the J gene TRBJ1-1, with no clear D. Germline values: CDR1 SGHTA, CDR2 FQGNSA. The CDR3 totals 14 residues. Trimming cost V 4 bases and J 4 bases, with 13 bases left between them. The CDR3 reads CASSSQGGSTEAFF. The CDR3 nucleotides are TGTGCCAGCAGCTCTCAAGGCGGGAGCACTGAAGCTTTCTTT.

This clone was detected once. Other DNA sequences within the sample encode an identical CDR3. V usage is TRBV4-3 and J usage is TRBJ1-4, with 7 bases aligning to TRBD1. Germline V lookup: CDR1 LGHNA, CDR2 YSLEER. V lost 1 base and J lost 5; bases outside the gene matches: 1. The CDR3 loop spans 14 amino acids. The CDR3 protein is CASSQGQGNEKLFF. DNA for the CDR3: TGCGCCAGCAGCCAAGGACAGGGCAATGAAAAACTGTTTTTT.

DNA for the CDR3: TGTGCCAGCAGCTTAGTTGGCAGGCCCTCCTACAATGAGCAGTTCTTC. It is translated as CASSLVGRPSYNEQFF. The chain couples TRBV11-2 to TRBJ2-1; D remains ambiguous. The V and J ends lost 1 base and 0 bases respectively, with 10 bases between them. Germline CDR1 is SGHAT and CDR2 is FQNNGV. The CDR3 loop spans 16 amino acids.

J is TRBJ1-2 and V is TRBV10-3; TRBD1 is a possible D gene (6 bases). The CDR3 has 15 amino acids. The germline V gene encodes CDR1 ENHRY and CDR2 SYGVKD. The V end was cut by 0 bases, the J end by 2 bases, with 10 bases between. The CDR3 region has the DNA TGTGCCATCAGTGAGTCTACAGGGTCCAACTATGGCTACACCTTC. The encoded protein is CAISESTGSNYGYTF.

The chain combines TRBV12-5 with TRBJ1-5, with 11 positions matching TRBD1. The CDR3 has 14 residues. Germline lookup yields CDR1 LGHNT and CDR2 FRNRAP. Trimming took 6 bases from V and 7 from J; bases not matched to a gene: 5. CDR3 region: CASGPGQGVQPQHF. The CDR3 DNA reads TGTGCTAGTGGGCCGGGACAGGGGGTCCAGCCCCAGCATTTT.

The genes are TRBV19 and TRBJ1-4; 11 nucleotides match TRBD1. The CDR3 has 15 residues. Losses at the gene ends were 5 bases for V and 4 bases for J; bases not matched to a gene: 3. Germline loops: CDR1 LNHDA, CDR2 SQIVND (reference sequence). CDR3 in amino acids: CASSGQGANNEKLFF. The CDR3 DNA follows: TGTGCCAGTAGTGGACAGGGGGCGAATAATGAAAAACTGTTTTTT.

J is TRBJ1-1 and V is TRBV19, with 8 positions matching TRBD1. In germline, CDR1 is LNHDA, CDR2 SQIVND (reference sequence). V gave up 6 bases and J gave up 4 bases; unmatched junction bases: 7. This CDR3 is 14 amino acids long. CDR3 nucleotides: TGTGCCAGTAGCCAAGACAGGGGAAGCACTGAAGCTTTCTTT. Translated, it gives CASSQDRGSTEAFF.

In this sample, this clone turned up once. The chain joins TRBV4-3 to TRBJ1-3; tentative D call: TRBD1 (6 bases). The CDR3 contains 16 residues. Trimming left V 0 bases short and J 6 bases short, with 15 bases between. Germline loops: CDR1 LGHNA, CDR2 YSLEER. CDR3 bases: TGCGCCAGCAGCCAAGATTCAGGGGTTGCCGAAAACACCATATATTTT. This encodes CASSQDSGVAENTIYF.

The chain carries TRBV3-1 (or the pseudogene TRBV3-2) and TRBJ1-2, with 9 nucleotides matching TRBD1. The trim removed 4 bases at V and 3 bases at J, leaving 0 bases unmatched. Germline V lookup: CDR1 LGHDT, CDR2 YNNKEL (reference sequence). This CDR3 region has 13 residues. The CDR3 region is CASSRDRDYGYTF. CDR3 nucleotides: TGTGCCAGCAGCCGGGACAGGGACTATGGCTACACCTTC.